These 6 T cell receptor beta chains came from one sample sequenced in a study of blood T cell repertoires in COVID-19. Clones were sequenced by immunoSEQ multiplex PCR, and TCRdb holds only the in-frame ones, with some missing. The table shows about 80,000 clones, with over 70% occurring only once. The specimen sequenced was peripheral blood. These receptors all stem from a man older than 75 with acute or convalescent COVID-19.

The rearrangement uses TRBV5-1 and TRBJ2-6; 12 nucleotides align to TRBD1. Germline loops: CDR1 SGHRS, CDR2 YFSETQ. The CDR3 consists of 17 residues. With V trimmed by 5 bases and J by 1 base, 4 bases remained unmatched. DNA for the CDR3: TGCGCCAGCAGAACGGGACAGGGGGCATCTGGGGCCAACGTCCTGACTTTC. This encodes CASRTGQGASGANVLTF. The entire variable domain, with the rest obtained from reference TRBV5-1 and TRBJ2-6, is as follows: KAGVTQTPRYLIKTRGQQVTLSCSPISGHRSVSWYQQTPGQGLQFLFEYFSETQRNKGNFPGRFSGRQFSNSRSEMNVSTLELGDSALYLCASRTGQGASGANVLTFGAGSRLTVL.

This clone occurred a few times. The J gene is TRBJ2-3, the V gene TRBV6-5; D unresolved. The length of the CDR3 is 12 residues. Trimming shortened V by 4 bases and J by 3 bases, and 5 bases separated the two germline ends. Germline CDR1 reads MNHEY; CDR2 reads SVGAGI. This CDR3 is CASSSSTDTQYF. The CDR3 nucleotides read TGTGCCAGCAGTTCCAGTACAGATACGCAGTATTTT.

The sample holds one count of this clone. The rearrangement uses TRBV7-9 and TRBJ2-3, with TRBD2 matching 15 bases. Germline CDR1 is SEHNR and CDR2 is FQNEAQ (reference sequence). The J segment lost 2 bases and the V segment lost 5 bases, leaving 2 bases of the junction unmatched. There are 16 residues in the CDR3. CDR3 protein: CASSRTSGGATDTQYF. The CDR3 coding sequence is TGTGCCAGCAGCCGGACTAGCGGGGGGGCCACAGATACGCAGTATTTT.

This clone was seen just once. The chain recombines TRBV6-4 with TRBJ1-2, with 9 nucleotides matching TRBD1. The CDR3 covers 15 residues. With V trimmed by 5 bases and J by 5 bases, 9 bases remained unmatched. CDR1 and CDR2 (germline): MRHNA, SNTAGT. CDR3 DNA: TGTGCCAGCAGTAGCCAAACAGGGGGCTGGTATGGCTACACCTTC. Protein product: CASSSQTGGWYGYTF.

CDR3 DNA sequence: TGTGCCAGCAGCTACTCTCAATCCACTGAAGCTTTCTTT. This gives the protein CASSYSQSTEAFF. The V and J genes are TRBV9 and TRBJ1-1; no clear D. Germline CDR1 is SGDLS and CDR2 is YYNGEE. This CDR3 is 13 amino acids long. Trimming removed 4 bases at V and 4 bases at J, with 11 bases between.

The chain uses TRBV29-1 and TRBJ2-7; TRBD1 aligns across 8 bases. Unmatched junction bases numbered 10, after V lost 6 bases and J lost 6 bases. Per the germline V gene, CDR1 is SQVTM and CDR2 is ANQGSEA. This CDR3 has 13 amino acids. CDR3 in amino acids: CSVRTQGAGEQYF. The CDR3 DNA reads TGCAGCGTGCGTACCCAGGGGGCGGGCGAGCAGTACTTC.